This T cell receptor (beta chain) emerged from a study of CD8+ T cells in alopecia areata. As for the study in general: Treatment comprised oral tofacitinib, 5 to 10 mg twice daily, in treated patients. The study, taken as a whole, reports: Sequencing of scalp samples also captures resident alphabeta T cells of normal skin. Lesional scalp, notably in alopecia totalis/universalis, had clonality above that of normal scalp.

This clone was counted between two and nine times. Antigen unknown. Documented treatment: oral pan-JAK inhibitor, 5-10 mg twice daily. Collected material from alopecia areata patients comprised lesional scalp punch biopsies and peripheral blood. It was cDNA, reverse transcribed from extracted RNA, that served as the sequencing template. Libraries were prepared by immunoSEQ multiplex PCR; TCRdb keeps only in-frame clonotypes and omits some of them. The sample lists hundreds of thousands of clones, 60% seen once, with roughly 0.93% in the top ten. Germline V gene lookup returns CDR1 SQVTM and CDR2 ANQGSEA. Trimming took off 7 bases at V and 12 bases at J, with 15 bases between the two ends. This CDR3 region has 10 residues.

This receptor was taken from a human donor with alopecia areata. Source: CD4+ T cells sorted from blood, taken between weeks 51 and 54, from a patient treated with tofacitinib. This rearrangement joins TRBV29-1 to TRBJ2-5; D might be TRBD2 (6 bases). The CDR3 here is CSASGASEYF. The CDR3 nucleotides are TGCAGCGCGAGTGGGGCTAGCGAGTACTTC.